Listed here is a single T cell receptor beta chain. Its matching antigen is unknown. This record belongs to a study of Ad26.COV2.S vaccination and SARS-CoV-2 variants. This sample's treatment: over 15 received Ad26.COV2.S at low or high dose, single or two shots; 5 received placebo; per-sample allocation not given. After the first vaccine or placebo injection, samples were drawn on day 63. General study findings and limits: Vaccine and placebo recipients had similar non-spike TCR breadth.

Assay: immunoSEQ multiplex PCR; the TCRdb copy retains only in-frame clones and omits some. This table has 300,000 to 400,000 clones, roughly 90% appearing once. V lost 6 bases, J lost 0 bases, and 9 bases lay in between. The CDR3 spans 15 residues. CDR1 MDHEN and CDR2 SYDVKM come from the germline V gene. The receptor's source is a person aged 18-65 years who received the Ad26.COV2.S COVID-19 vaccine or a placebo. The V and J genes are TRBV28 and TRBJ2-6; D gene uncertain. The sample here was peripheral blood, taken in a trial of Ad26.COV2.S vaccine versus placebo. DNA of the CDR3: TGTGCCAGCAGCCAAGTCGGCTCTGGGGCCAACGTCCTGACTTTC. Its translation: CASSQVGSGANVLTF.